This T cell receptor beta chain was identified in a study of early T cells in non-severe SARS-CoV-2 infection (dated by TCRdb to the early 2020s). Regarding the study in general: Bulk RNA from unsorted whole blood was used for TCR sequencing, so alpha and beta chains could not be paired. Study-level results and caveats: VDJdb matching was skewed toward anti-spike CD8 responses and likely underestimated virus-specific expansions, missing private and CD4 specificities.

Regarding this clonotype: Its recognized antigen is unknown. One base away there is no much larger clone; base qualities are not given.

This was a case-control study nested in a cohort of healthcare workers in London, UK, who had nasopharyngeal swab PCR tests and blood samples taken every week. Between 23 and 31 March 2020, the week of the UK lockdown, healthcare workers were enrolled and then followed up weekly for as long as 16 weeks. According to the germline V gene (reference sequence), CDR1 reads SEHNR and CDR2 reads FQNEAQ. The CDR3 runs 14 residues from the cysteine to the phenylalanine. Of the read, only the CDR3 DNA is kept; its 42 bases are in frame from base 1. Trimming costs V 4 bases and J 7 bases, and their ends lie 16 bases apart. Libraries were constructed by 5' RACE. Instrument used: NextSeq 500. The TCR library protocol attached unique molecular identifiers to individual cDNA molecules to correct for sequencing error and PCR bias. Both TCR alpha and beta chains were sequenced, and tight co-correlation was observed between alpha and beta sequence abundances in each sample. Under the source paper's analysis protocol: V gene, J gene and CDR3 annotation of TCR sequences was performed with Decombinator V4. Expanded TCRs were defined as changing significantly between any two time points under a Poisson model with p below 0.0001. TCR abundances were normalised to the total number of TCRs sequenced per sample and expressed as counts per million. MAIT TCRs were defined by TRAV1-2 paired with TRAJ12, TRAJ20 or TRAJ33, and iNKT TCRs by TRAV10 paired with TRAJ18. VDJdb, accessed 1 November 2021, was searched for CMV, EBV and SARS-CoV-2 annotated TCRs, with TCRs annotated for multiple antigens excluded. The public reads were run again by TCRdb, first through fastp at Q25 and then through MiXCR, and only productive beta chains were kept. Rows merge per CDR3 protein into single entries with the most common DNA and genes. The V and J calls follow TCRdb's processing rather than the paper's. This sample has around 63,000 distinct CDR3 sequences in its table, and 5.5% to 7% of those were observed once. Approximately 3.6% of the sample is in the top ten clones.

This specimen was whole blood, taken at baseline. The chain joins TRBV7-9 to TRBJ2-5; no D gene can be assigned with confidence. The clonotype originates from an adult who was a healthcare worker with PCR-confirmed SARS-CoV-2 infection or an uninfected control (not recorded which). The DNA is TGTGCCAGCAGCTCTGAGACCACTCCCGGGACCCAGTACTTC. Protein translation: CASSSETTPGTQYF.